These 32 T cell receptor beta chains share one sample of origin, sequenced in a study of cytomegalovirus exposure and HLA in healthy donors. The study ran its PCR with 60 Vbeta and 13 Jbeta primers. Data came from immunoSEQ multiplex PCR; TCRdb stores just in-frame clones and leaves some out. The sample shows 200,000 to 300,000 clones, roughly 82% of them seen only once. The sequencing input was PBMCs. The receptors stem from a woman aged 40 to 50 in good health and CMV-seropositive.

The genes are TRBV30 and TRBJ2-5, with TRBD1 matching over 7 bases. The V gene end was trimmed by 5 bases and the J gene end by 7 bases; junction bases not matched to a gene: 10. CDR3 length equals 13 residues. The V gene's germline CDR1 is GTSNPN and CDR2 SVGIG (reference sequence). CDR3 sequence: CAWDGTGVGTQYF. In DNA, the CDR3 is TGTGCCTGGGATGGAACAGGGGTGGGGACCCAGTACTTC.

To note about this clone: Germline and junction disagree at one end, which may indicate a read error. V and J are TRBV4-2 and TRBJ1-3; D is uncertain. The CDR3 sequence is 16 residues long. CDR1 is LGHNA and CDR2 is YNFKEQ in the germline V gene. The CDR3 region has the DNA TGTGCCGGCAGCCAAGATATCCAGGTCTCTGGAAACACCATATATTTT. This gives the protein CAGSQDIQVSGNTIYF.

This chain links TRBV6-6 with TRBJ2-1; TRBD2 aligns across 10 bases. Germline V CDR1 and CDR2: MNHNY, SVGAGI (reference sequence). With V trimmed by 4 bases and J by 6 bases, 6 bases remained unmatched. The CDR3 length is 15 residues. This chain's CDR3 is CASSSTAGGVNEQFF. CDR3 coding DNA: TGTGCCAGCAGTTCAACAGCGGGGGGGGTCAATGAGCAGTTCTTC.

The chain recombines TRBV5-1 with TRBJ2-1; TRBD2 matches at 12 bases. The CDR3 has 16 amino acids. The germline gives CDR1 SGHRS, CDR2 YFSETQ. J lost 4 bases, V lost 3 bases, and 5 bases had no gene match. The CDR3 DNA follows: TGCGCCAGCAGCTCCTCGACTAGCGGGGGTTACAATGAGCAGTTCTTC. Translation: CASSSSTSGGYNEQFF.

The rearrangement links TRBV5-1 to TRBJ1-4, with a tentative D call TRBD1 (6 bases). V dropped 6 bases and J dropped 8 bases, with 23 bases sitting between them. Germline values: CDR1 SGHRS, CDR2 YFSETQ. The CDR3 is 16 residues long. The CDR3 protein is CASTPTGARGQEKLFF. CDR3 DNA sequence: TGCGCCAGCACCCCGACAGGTGCTCGGGGTCAGGAAAAACTGTTTTTT.

This chain connects TRBV11-3 to TRBJ2-3; 14 bases are shared with TRBD2. The V gene end was trimmed by 5 bases and the J gene end by 3 bases; junction bases not matched to a gene: 4. Germline CDR1 SGHNT, CDR2 YENEEA. There are 16 residues in the CDR3. CDR3 DNA sequence: TGTGCCAGCAGCAAAGGGACTAGCGGGAGAACAGATACGCAGTATTTT. It codes for CASSKGTSGRTDTQYF.

The CDR3 DNA follows: TGCAGCGTTGGGGACAGGTCCGCTAACTATGGCTACACCTTC. Translation: CSVGDRSANYGYTF. The rearrangement uses TRBV29-1 and TRBJ1-2, with 8 bases identical to TRBD1. Germline CDR1 is SQVTM and CDR2 is ANQGSEA. Trimming took 4 bases from V and 0 from J; bases not matched to a gene: 4. The CDR3 extends over 14 amino acids.

The chain couples TRBV19 to TRBJ2-3; 12 bases line up with TRBD2. The CDR3 covers 16 residues. Germline values: CDR1 LNHDA, CDR2 SQIVND (reference sequence). V gave up 6 bases and J gave up 2 bases; unmatched junction bases: 6. CDR3: CASSPTSGRDTDTQYF. CDR3 DNA: TGTGCCAGTAGCCCGACTAGCGGGAGAGACACAGATACGCAGTATTTT.

The chain carries TRBV20-1 and TRBJ1-1; D remains ambiguous. CDR3 length equals 10 residues. Germline CDR1 DFQATT, CDR2 SNEGSKA (reference sequence). The germline V and J ends were trimmed by 3 bases and 10 bases, with 9 bases remaining between them. CDR3 protein: CSASLQIAFF. The CDR3 DNA reads TGCAGTGCTAGTTTACAGATAGCTTTCTTT.

J is TRBJ2-7 and V is TRBV5-1, with TRBD2 matching over 8 bases. The germline gives CDR1 SGHRS, CDR2 YFSETQ. Trimming at V came to 0 bases and at J to 2 bases, leaving 4 bases not matched to a gene. This CDR3 has 15 residues. The CDR3 reads CASSLDRGGPYEQYF. CDR3 DNA: TGCGCCAGCAGCTTGGATCGCGGGGGGCCCTACGAGCAGTACTTC. The variable domain in full, completed from reference TRBV5-1 and TRBJ2-7, reads KAGVTQTPRYLIKTRGQQVTLSCSPISGHRSVSWYQQTPGQGLQFLFEYFSETQRNKGNFPGRFSGRQFSNSRSEMNVSTLELGDSALYLCASSLDRGGPYEQYFGPGTRLTVT.

This chain joins TRBV19 and TRBJ1-5; D ambiguous. The germline CDR1 and CDR2 sequences are LNHDA and SQIVND (reference sequence). The V end lost 7 bases, the J end lost 9 bases, and 13 bases lay between the germline ends. The CDR3 extends over 12 amino acids. The CDR3 sequence is CASTREGLPQHF. The CDR3 DNA sequence: TGTGCCAGTACCCGGGAAGGTCTGCCCCAGCATTTT.

This clone came up a few times. The junction and the germline gene differ at one end; a read error may be behind it. This sequence joins TRBV7-9 and TRBJ1-1, with TRBD1 identical over 8 bases. This CDR3 has 15 amino acids. CDR1 and CDR2 (germline): SEHNR, FQNEAQ (reference sequence). The CDR3 spells CSSSLPQGGPTEAFF. CDR3 coding DNA: TGTTCCAGCAGCCTACCACAGGGGGGACCCACTGAAGCTTTCTTT.

This sequence joins TRBV30 and TRBJ1-1; D unclear. Trimming left V 6 bases short and J 0 bases short, with 11 bases between. The CDR3 has 13 amino acids. CDR1 and CDR2 from the germline V gene are GTSNPN and SVGIG (reference sequence). This CDR3 is CACLGLLNTEAFF. DNA for the CDR3: TGTGCCTGCCTGGGCCTCTTGAACACTGAAGCTTTCTTT.

The rearrangement uses TRBV19 and TRBJ1-2; perhaps TRBD1 as D (6 bases). The germline V gene encodes CDR1 LNHDA and CDR2 SQIVND (reference sequence). V gave up 8 bases and J gave up 7 bases, with 29 bases separating them. The CDR3 is 17 residues long. Here the CDR3 reads CASGDPGTFVTESGYTF. The DNA for the CDR3 is TGTGCCAGTGGGGATCCCGGGACATTCGTGACGGAGTCTGGCTACACCTTC.

The V gene is TRBV14, the J gene TRBJ2-5; tentatively, D is TRBD1 (5 bases). Between the trimmed V and J ends, which lost 0 bases and 3 bases, there was a span of 11 bases. This CDR3 has 15 amino acids. The germline V gene encodes CDR1 SGHDN and CDR2 FVKESK. This chain's CDR3 is CASSQEWGREETQYF. The CDR3, as DNA: TGTGCCAGCAGCCAAGAATGGGGCAGAGAAGAGACCCAGTACTTC.

The chain uses TRBV7-3 and TRBJ1-1; a possible D gene is TRBD1 (6 bases). The CDR3 contains 15 residues. Deletions cut 2 bases from V and 0 bases from J, with 10 bases between. Germline values: CDR1 SGHTA, CDR2 FQGTGA. The CDR3 spells CASSLSGQMNTEAFF. Here the CDR3 DNA reads TGTGCCAGCAGCTTATCAGGACAGATGAACACTGAAGCTTTCTTT.

The rearrangement uses TRBV10-3 and TRBJ2-7; the match to TRBD2 covers 9 bases. Germline CDR1 reads ENHRY; CDR2 reads SYGVKD. The J segment lost 2 bases and the V segment lost 0 bases, leaving 2 bases of the junction unmatched. CDR3 length: 15 residues. The CDR3 region is CAISESRGGAYEQYF. As DNA, the CDR3 is TGTGCCATCAGTGAGTCGCGCGGGGGGGCCTACGAGCAGTACTTC.

J is TRBJ2-7 and V is TRBV7-2; 10 bases agree with TRBD2. With 5 bases clipped from V and 7 bases from J, the junction kept 11 bases outside the gene matches. The CDR3 length is 15 residues. Germline V gene sequence: CDR1 SGHTA, CDR2 FQGNSA. This CDR3 reads CASSKLAGSVGEQYF. CDR3 nucleotide sequence: TGTGCCAGCAGCAAACTAGCGGGATCGGTAGGGGAGCAGTACTTC.

The rearrangement uses TRBV11-2 and TRBJ2-1; 11 bases map to TRBD1. Germline CDR1 is SGHAT and CDR2 is FQNNGV. Germline trimming cut 5 bases from V and 2 bases from J; bases unmatched to any gene: 5. CDR3 size: 16 residues. This CDR3 is CASSTGQGAAYNEQFF. CDR3 sequence (DNA): TGTGCCAGCAGCACTGGACAGGGGGCAGCCTACAATGAGCAGTTCTTC. The variable domain in full, with the rest retrieved from reference TRBV11-2 and TRBJ2-1, is EAGVAQSPRYKIIEKRQSVAFWCNPISGHATLYWYQQILGQGPKLLIQFQNNGVVDDSQLPKDRFSAERLKGVDSTLKIQPAKLEDSAVYLCASSTGQGAAYNEQFFGPGTRLTVL.

This clone has a single count. The chain carries TRBV13 and TRBJ1-3; D is unresolved. Between the trimmed V and J ends, which lost 2 bases and 4 bases, there was a span of 9 bases. The germline V gene encodes CDR1 PRHDT and CDR2 FYEKMQ (reference sequence). The length of the CDR3 is 14 residues. As DNA, the CDR3 is TGTGCCAGCAGCTTATTCTCCTACGGAAACACCATATATTTT. It encodes CASSLFSYGNTIYF.

A few counts support this clone. This rearrangement joins TRBV27 to TRBJ1-1; 7 positions match TRBD1. This CDR3 has 15 amino acids. In germline, CDR1 is MNHEY, CDR2 SMNVEV (reference sequence). The trim removed 7 bases at V and 5 bases at J, leaving 13 bases unmatched. The CDR3 DNA reads TGTGCCAGCAATCTGAGGAGGCTACAGGGGACTGAAGCTTTCTTT. Translation gives CASNLRRLQGTEAFF.

V usage is TRBV12-5 and J usage is TRBJ1-5; TRBD1 might be the D (5 bases). The CDR3 contains 13 residues. Per germline, CDR1 LGHNT and CDR2 FRNRAP. The V gene lost 5 bases and the J gene lost 7 bases, with 12 bases spanning the gap. The CDR3 DNA sequence: TGTGCTAGTGGTCGATTGAAGGGGCAGCCCCAGCATTTT. It encodes CASGRLKGQPQHF.

The chain couples TRBV28 to TRBJ1-4, with D tentatively TRBD1 (6 bases). CDR3 length equals 14 residues. CDR1 MDHEN and CDR2 SYDVKM come from the germline V gene. V was clipped by 6 bases and J by 4 bases, with 12 bases between them. CDR3 region: CASRATGFNEKLFF. For the CDR3, the DNA is TGTGCCAGCAGAGCGACAGGCTTTAATGAAAAACTGTTTTTT.

This chain joins TRBV7-2 and TRBJ2-7; weak D call: TRBD2 (6 bases). V was shortened by 1 base and J by 7 bases, with 11 bases between the two germline ends. Germline V gene sequence: CDR1 SGHTA, CDR2 FQGNSA. The length of the CDR3 is 13 residues. CDR3 DNA: TGTGCCAGCAGCTTAGTTGGGGGGAGGGAGCAGTACTTC. Amino acid sequence: CASSLVGGREQYF.

The chain employs TRBV2 and TRBJ2-5, with 9 bases fitting TRBD2. V lost 8 bases and J lost 9; bases outside the gene matches: 28. This CDR3 comprises 19 residues. CDR1 and CDR2 (germline): SNHLY, FYNNEI. The CDR3 protein is CASLKGSGGPIDRKKAQYF. CDR3 in DNA: TGTGCCAGCTTAAAGGGGAGCGGGGGGCCAATAGACCGCAAGAAGGCCCAGTACTTC.

This chain joins TRBV6-5 and TRBJ2-5; 8 positions agree with TRBD1. The J call is uncertain, as TRBJ2-7 better fits the DNA end. The CDR3 covers 14 residues. CDR1 MNHEY and CDR2 SVGAGI come from the germline V gene. The CDR3 DNA is TGTGCCAGCGGACCGGGACAGGCCTCCTACGAGCAGTACTTC. Encoded protein: CASGPGQASYEQYF.

A word on this clone: Sequence at one end of the junction differs from germline and may be a read error. The chain links TRBV19 to TRBJ2-1, with 10 bases aligning to TRBD2. The length of the CDR3 is 15 residues. In germline, CDR1 is LNHDA, CDR2 SQIVND (reference sequence). The CDR3 is CASSIPSSGSGSLVF. In DNA, the CDR3 is TGTGCCAGTAGTATTCCCTCTAGCGGGAGTGGGAGCTTGGTCTTC.

This clone was recorded once. The chain uses TRBV7-8 and TRBJ2-7; D not resolved. The CDR3 covers 11 residues. Germline CDR1 is SGHVS and CDR2 is FQNEAQ. V lost 2 bases to trimming and J lost 5 bases, with 4 bases between them. The CDR3 coding sequence is TGTGCCAGCAGCTTAATCGACGAGCAGTACTTC. This translates into CASSLIDEQYF.

This clone appeared a single time. The chain recombines TRBV7-2 with TRBJ1-2, with unresolved D. The germline V gene encodes CDR1 SGHTA and CDR2 FQGNSA. This CDR3 comprises 12 residues. V lost 5 bases, J lost 3 bases, and 7 bases lay in between. The CDR3 nucleotides read TGTGCCAGCAGCCTGACTGACTATGGCTACACCTTC. It encodes CASSLTDYGYTF.

The chain joins TRBV30 to TRBJ1-1, with D hard to call. Germline lookup yields CDR1 GTSNPN and CDR2 SVGIG (reference sequence). The CDR3 extends over 13 amino acids. V lost 7 bases and J lost 0, with 12 bases in between. CDR3 in DNA: TGTGCCTCCAGTGCTTTTGTGAACACTGAAGCTTTCTTT. Its translation is CASSAFVNTEAFF.

The CDR3, as DNA: TGTGCCAGTACCCCCCCAGGGACTAGCAGTGAATTGTTCACCGGGGAGCTGTTTTTT. Amino acids: CASTPPGTSSELFTGELFF. The chain couples TRBV19 to TRBJ2-2; 9 bases are shared with TRBD2. From germline, CDR1 is LNHDA and CDR2 SQIVND (reference sequence). The CDR3 contains 19 residues. Trimming removed 7 bases from V and 4 bases from J; junction bases left unmatched: 19. The full variable domain, with the rest looked up from reference TRBV19 and TRBJ2-2, is DGGITQSPKYLFRKEGQNVTLSCEQNLNHDAMYWYRQDPGQGLRLIYYSQIVNDFQKGDIAEGYSVSREKKESFPLTVTSAQKNPTAFYLCASTPPGTSSELFTGELFFGEGSRLTVL.

The chain has TRBV7-2 and TRBJ2-3; D is uncertain. This CDR3 region has 12 residues. The germline V gene encodes CDR1 SGHTA and CDR2 FQGNSA. V lost 3 bases to trimming and J lost 5 bases, with 6 bases between them. Written as DNA, the CDR3 is TGTGCCAGCAGCTTCCCGGGAGATACGCAGTATTTT. This gives the protein CASSFPGDTQYF.